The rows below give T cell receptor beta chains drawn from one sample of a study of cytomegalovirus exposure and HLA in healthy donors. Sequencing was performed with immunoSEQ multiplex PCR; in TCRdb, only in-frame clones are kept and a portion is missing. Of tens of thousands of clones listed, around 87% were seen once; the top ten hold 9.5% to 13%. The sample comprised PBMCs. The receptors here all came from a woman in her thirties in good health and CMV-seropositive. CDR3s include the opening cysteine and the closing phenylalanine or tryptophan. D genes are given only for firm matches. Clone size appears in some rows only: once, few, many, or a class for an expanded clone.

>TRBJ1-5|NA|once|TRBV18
CASSPNSPSNQPQHF
TGTGCCAGCTCACCCAATTCCCCAAGCAATCAGCCCCAGCATTTT
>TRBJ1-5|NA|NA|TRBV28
CASSLTDRPQHF
TGTGCCAGCAGTTTGACTGACCGGCCCCAGCATTTT
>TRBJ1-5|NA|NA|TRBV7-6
CASSRERNQPQHF
TGTGCCAGCAGCCGCGAGAGGAATCAGCCCCAGCATTTT
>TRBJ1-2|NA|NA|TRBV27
CASSLKSLGSVGYTF
TGTGCCAGCAGTTTAAAGAGCTTGGGGAGCGTAGGCTACACCTTC
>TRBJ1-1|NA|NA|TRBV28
CASRTGRLNTEAFF
TGTGCCAGCAGGACAGGACGGTTGAACACTGAAGCTTTCTTT
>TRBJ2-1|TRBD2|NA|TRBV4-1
CASSQPTSGTGEQFF
TGCGCCAGCAGCCAACCGACTAGCGGGACCGGTGAGCAGTTCTTC
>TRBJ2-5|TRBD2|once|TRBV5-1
CASSFTSGTGGETQYF
TGCGCCAGCAGCTTTACTAGCGGGACGGGGGGGGAGACCCAGTACTTC
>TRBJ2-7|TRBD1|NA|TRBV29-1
CSVPSRTGGYEQYF
TGCAGCGTTCCCTCCCGGACAGGGGGCTACGAGCAGTACTTC
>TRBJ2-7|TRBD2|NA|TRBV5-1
CASSEVAGGGYEQYF
TGCGCCAGCAGCGAGGTAGCGGGAGGAGGCTACGAGCAGTACTTC
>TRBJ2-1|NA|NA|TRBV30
CAGRRGLMINEQFF
TGTGCCGGCCGACGGGGTCTAATGATAAATGAGCAGTTCTTC
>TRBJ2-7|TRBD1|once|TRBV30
CAWSVGGQIYEQYF
TGTGCCTGGAGTGTAGGGGGACAGATATACGAGCAGTACTTC
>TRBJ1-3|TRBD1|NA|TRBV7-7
CASSLGQGPGNTIYF
TGTGCCAGCAGCTTAGGACAGGGGCCAGGAAACACCATATATTTT
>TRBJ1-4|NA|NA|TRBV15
CATSRDPHNDNEKLFF
TGTGCCACCAGCAGAGATCCTCACAACGATAATGAAAAACTGTTTTTT
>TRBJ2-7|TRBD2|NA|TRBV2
CASRGETYEQYF
TGTGCCAGCCGGGGGGAAACCTACGAGCAGTACTTC
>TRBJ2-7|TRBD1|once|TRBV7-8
CASSNLYPGQGIYEQYF
TGTGCCAGCAGCAACCTATACCCGGGACAGGGGATCTACGAGCAGTACTTC
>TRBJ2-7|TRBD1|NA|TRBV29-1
CSVERPLGQGAYEQYF
TGCAGCGTTGAAAGACCCTTGGGACAGGGGGCCTACGAGCAGTACTTC
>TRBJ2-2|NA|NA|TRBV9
CASRSTGNRRDTGELFF
TGTGCCAGCAGGTCTACAGGGAACCGTCGTGACACCGGGGAGCTGTTTTTT
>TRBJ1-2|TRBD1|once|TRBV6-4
CASSDSPGGIYYGYTF
TGTGCCAGCAGTGACTCGCCAGGGGGCATTTACTATGGCTACACCTTC
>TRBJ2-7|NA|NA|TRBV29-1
CSVESGHTGNEQYF
TGCAGCGTTGAGTCTGGGCACACCGGGAACGAGCAGTACTTC
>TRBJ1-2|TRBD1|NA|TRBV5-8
CASSLEGDRGPYGYTF
TGTGCCAGCAGTTTGGAGGGGGACAGGGGGCCCTATGGCTACACCTTC
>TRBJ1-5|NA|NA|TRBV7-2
CASSSTGFDQPQHF
TGTGCCAGCAGCTCAACAGGGTTTGATCAGCCCCAGCATTTT
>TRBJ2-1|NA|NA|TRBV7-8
CASSSTRDNEQFF
TGTGCCAGCAGTTCTACTAGGGACAATGAGCAGTTCTTC
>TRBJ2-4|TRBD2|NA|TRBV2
CASSDLATSGTKIAKNIQYF
TGTGCCAGCAGTGACTTGGCGACTAGCGGGACGAAAATAGCCAAAAACATTCAGTACTTC
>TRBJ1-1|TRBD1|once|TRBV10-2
CASSRDRGGTEAFF
TGCGCCAGCAGCCGGGACAGGGGCGGCACTGAAGCTTTCTTT